The 9 T cell receptor beta chains below come from one sample, sequenced in a study of blood T cell repertoires in COVID-19. Sequenced by immunoSEQ multiplex PCR; TCRdb stores in-frame clones only, minus some. The sample includes some 200,000 clones, over 80% of them seen just once. The sequenced sample consisted of PBMCs or T cells enriched from blood (not recorded which). The origin of the receptors is a young man with acute COVID-19.

The count of this clone is one. The genes are TRBV7-6 and TRBJ2-5; 11 bases agree with TRBD2. The germline gives CDR1 SGHVS, CDR2 FNYEAQ. The ends lost 1 base at V and 2 bases at J; junction bases unmatched: 9. The CDR3 totals 18 residues. The CDR3 DNA sequence: TGTGCCAGCAGCTTAGGTAGTACTAGCGGGAGTGGGCAAGAGACCCAGTACTTC. Amino acids: CASSLGSTSGSGQETQYF.

In its sample, this clone was seen once. This chain links TRBV19 with TRBJ1-1; 7 bases line up with TRBD1. This CDR3 region has 13 residues. The J segment lost 10 bases and the V segment lost 3 bases, leaving 8 bases of the junction unmatched. Germline V gene data show CDR1 as LNHDA and CDR2 as SQIVND (reference sequence). CDR3 in amino acids: CASSMRGGARAFF. The CDR3 DNA reads as TGTGCCAGTAGTATGCGAGGGGGCGCACGAGCTTTCTTT.

This clone was found once. This chain uses TRBV6-2 or TRBV6-3 with TRBJ2-7; 10 nucleotides line up with TRBD2. CDR1 and CDR2 from the germline V gene are MNHEY and SVGEGT. The CDR3 totals 14 residues. Losses at the gene ends were 5 bases for V and 6 bases for J; bases not matched to a gene: 7. This CDR3 is CASSPLAGEGEQYF. CDR3 coding DNA: TGTGCCAGCAGTCCGCTAGCGGGAGAGGGCGAGCAGTACTTC.

The chain combines TRBV5-4 with TRBJ1-6; TRBD1 matches at 9 bases. The CDR3 spans 15 residues. The V gene end was trimmed by 3 bases and the J gene end by 9 bases; junction bases not matched to a gene: 7. The germline V gene encodes CDR1 SGHNT and CDR2 YYREEE (reference sequence). CDR3 nucleotide sequence: TGTGCCAGCAGCTCAAACAGGGGGCTTGGTTCACCCCTCCACTTT. Its protein is CASSSNRGLGSPLHF.

J is TRBJ1-2 and V is TRBV30; no clear D. V was trimmed by 3 bases and J by 6 bases, leaving 11 bases between them. The CDR3 totals 12 residues. CDR1 is GTSNPN and CDR2 is SVGIG in the germline V gene (reference sequence). The CDR3 loop is CAWSEGIDGYTF. DNA of the CDR3: TGTGCCTGGAGCGAGGGCATTGATGGCTACACCTTC.

CDR3 residues: CASSLGLDYEQFF. In DNA, the CDR3 is TGTGCCAGCAGCCTGGGACTAGACTATGAGCAGTTCTTC. The chain employs TRBV11-2 and TRBJ2-1, with 8 bases that match TRBD2. The germline gives CDR1 SGHAT, CDR2 FQNNGV. The CDR3 length is 13 residues. The trim removed 5 bases at V and 8 bases at J, leaving 5 bases unmatched.

The chain employs TRBV28 and TRBJ1-5; 7 positions agree with TRBD1. The CDR3 contains 14 residues. V gave up 5 bases and J gave up 7 bases; unmatched junction bases: 8. CDR1 is MDHEN and CDR2 is SYDVKM in the germline V gene. DNA for the CDR3: TGTGCCAGCAGTCCGAGACAGGGCGACCAGCCCCAGCATTTT. Translated: CASSPRQGDQPQHF. The full variable domain, its missing parts supplied by reference TRBV28 and TRBJ1-5, is DVKVTQSSRYLVKRTGEKVFLECVQDMDHENMFWYRQDPGLGLRLIYFSYDVKMKEKGDIPEGYSVSREKKERFSLILESASTNQTSMYLCASSPRQGDQPQHFGDGTRLSIL.

The genes are TRBV2 and TRBJ1-5; D might be TRBD1 (6 bases). The CDR3 extends over 14 amino acids. Germline CDR1 is SNHLY and CDR2 is FYNNEI. Deletions cut 3 bases from V and 6 bases from J, with 12 bases between. In DNA, the CDR3 is TGTGCCAGCAGTGAGGGCGGGGGGGCTCAGCCCCAGCATTTT. Its protein product is CASSEGGGAQPQHF.

This chain joins TRBV9 and TRBJ2-7; tentatively, D is TRBD2 (5 bases). Germline V gene sequence: CDR1 SGDLS, CDR2 YYNGEE. The CDR3 covers 14 residues. Deletions cut 0 bases from V and 0 bases from J, with 7 bases between. In DNA, the CDR3 is TGTGCCAGCAGCGTAGGGGGAGACTCCTACGAGCAGTACTTC. As protein: CASSVGGDSYEQYF. Full variable domain (outside the CDR3, taken from reference TRBV9 and TRBJ2-7): DSGVTQTPKHLITATGQRVTLRCSPRSGDLSVYWYQQSLDQGLQFLIQYYNGEERAKGNILERFSAQQFPDLHSELNLSSLELGDSALYFCASSVGGDSYEQYFGPGTRLTVT.